The sequence of this T cell receptor (beta chain) was determined in a study of blood T cell repertoires in COVID-19. Study-level information: The samples span acute and convalescent COVID-19 from the United States, Italy and Spain. Sample material is recorded as cDNA or gDNA derived from T cells, B-cell-depleted T cells, or PBMCs.

Per the authors' pipeline: Reference gene primers were amplified, and this amplification served to estimate nucleated cell counts. Data came from immunoSEQ multiplex PCR; TCRdb stores just in-frame clones and leaves some out. Clonal size and the V and J genes are those of that table, whereas D and trimming came from the DNA. The profile covers approximately 210,000 clones, with less than 85% appearing a single time and approximately 2.6% taken by the ten largest. The CDR3 consists of 13 residues. Germline CDR1 SNHLY, CDR2 FYNNEI. The specimen was peripheral blood. The rearrangement uses TRBV2 and TRBJ1-5; D remains ambiguous. The clonotype originates from an older woman with active or convalescent COVID-19. Here the CDR3 DNA reads TGTGCTATCCGAGGATTTAGCAATCAGCCCCAGCATTTT. The encoded protein is CAIRGFSNQPQHF.